The 2 T cell receptor beta chains given below trace back to one sample, sequenced in a study of cytomegalovirus exposure and HLA in healthy donors. Measured with immunoSEQ multiplex PCR; TCRdb has only the in-frame clones, and not every one. The sample holds 200,000 or so clones, roughly 82% seen once. Sequencing was done on a sample of PBMCs. The source of these receptors is a woman in her twenties or thirties in good health and CMV-seropositive.

The V call is TRBV10-3, the J call TRBJ2-1; 8 bases agree with TRBD1. V gave up 0 bases and J gave up 9 bases; unmatched junction bases: 7. CDR3 length: 15 residues. Germline V lookup: CDR1 ENHRY, CDR2 SYGVKD. Here the CDR3 reads CAISESTQGAGEQFF. CDR3 coding DNA: TGTGCCATCAGTGAGTCCACCCAGGGGGCAGGTGAGCAGTTCTTC.

The chain recombines TRBV27 with TRBJ1-4, with D maybe TRBD1 (6 bases). The ends were cut back, 6 bases at V and 3 bases at J, with 20 bases in the middle. From germline, CDR1 is MNHEY and CDR2 SMNVEV (reference sequence). The CDR3 spans 17 residues. The CDR3 is CASSPRQGISSNEKLFF. The CDR3, as DNA: TGTGCCAGCAGCCCACGGCAGGGGATTAGCTCTAATGAAAAACTGTTTTTT.